This T cell receptor (beta chain) emerged from a study of blood T cell repertoires in COVID-19. On the study more broadly: COVID-19 samples collected from the United States, Italy and Spain covered acute and convalescent phases. T cells, B-cell-depleted T cells, or PBMCs supplied cDNA or gDNA.

CDR1 SGHKS and CDR2 YYEKEE come from the germline V gene (reference sequence). The CDR3 sequence is 16 residues long. The ends were cut back, 0 bases at V and 1 base at J, with 11 bases in the middle. The data were produced by immunoSEQ multiplex PCR, yet TCRdb's version contains in-frame clones alone and is incomplete. In the table there are about 95,000 clones, about nine tenths of which are singletons. Sequencing was done on a sample of peripheral blood. This chain links TRBV5-5 with TRBJ1-5; D might be TRBD1 (5 bases). The sequence derives from a woman in her seventies with acute or convalescent COVID-19. CDR3 DNA: TGTGCCAGCAGCTTGGCTTCCGGGGGAAGCAATCAGCCCCAGCATTTT. Residues: CASSLASGGSNQPQHF.